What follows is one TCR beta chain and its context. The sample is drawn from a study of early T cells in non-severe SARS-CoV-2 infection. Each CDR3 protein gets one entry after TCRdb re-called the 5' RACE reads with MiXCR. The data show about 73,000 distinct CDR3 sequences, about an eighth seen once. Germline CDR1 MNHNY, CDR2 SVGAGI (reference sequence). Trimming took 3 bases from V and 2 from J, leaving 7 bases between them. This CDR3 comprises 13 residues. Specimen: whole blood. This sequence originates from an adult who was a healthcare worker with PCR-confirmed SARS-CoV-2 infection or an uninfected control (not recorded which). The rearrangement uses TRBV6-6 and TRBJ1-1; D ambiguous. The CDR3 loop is CASSYGPNTEAFF. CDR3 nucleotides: TGTGCCAGCAGTTATGGTCCCAACACTGAAGCTTTCTTT.